Shown below are 9 T cell receptor beta chains from a single sample sequenced in a study of Ad26.COV2.S vaccination and SARS-CoV-2 variants. Produced via immunoSEQ multiplex PCR; TCRdb's table is partial and in-frame only. The sample lists 300,000 to 350,000 clones, about 89% occurring once. Treatment indicated: some 20 received Ad26.COV2.S at low or high dose, single or two shots; 5 received placebo; per-sample allocation not given. Samples analyzed were those drawn on day 63 after the first vaccine or placebo injection. The sequences come from peripheral blood, collected in a trial of Ad26.COV2.S vaccine versus placebo. All receptors come from a person between 18 and 65 years old who received the Ad26.COV2.S COVID-19 vaccine or a placebo.

The J gene is TRBJ1-1, the V gene TRBV12-3 or TRBV12-4; D is uncertain. The CDR3 is made up of 13 amino acids. V lost 6 bases and J 0 bases, leaving 8 bases between the germline ends. The CDR3 sequence: CASSSRMNTEAFF. DNA of the CDR3: TGTGCCAGCAGCTCTAGGATGAACACTGAAGCTTTCTTT.

The CDR3 coding sequence is TGTGCCAGCAGCCAAGTACGGGGGGGGCGTGAGACCCAGTACTTC. Amino acid sequence: CASSQVRGGRETQYF. The rearrangement joins TRBV4-2 to TRBJ2-5; 8 nucleotides align to TRBD2. The ends lost 1 base at V and 5 bases at J; junction bases unmatched: 6. Germline CDR1 reads LGHNA; CDR2 reads YNFKEQ. The CDR3 is made up of 15 amino acids.

V is TRBV6-5 and J is TRBJ1-1; D gene uncertain. Germline V gives CDR1 MNHEY, CDR2 SVGAGI. The V end was cut by 5 bases, the J end by 1 base, with 8 bases between. CDR3 size: 13 residues. CDR3 region: CASSLRENTEAFF. The CDR3 region has the DNA TGTGCCAGCAGTCTCAGAGAGAACACTGAAGCTTTCTTT.

The genes are TRBV27 and TRBJ2-2; D is unresolved. V was cut by 6 bases and J by 2 bases, with 10 bases left in between. CDR3 length: 14 residues. The germline gives CDR1 MNHEY, CDR2 SMNVEV (reference sequence). The CDR3 protein is CASRRLTNTGELFF. The DNA for the CDR3 is TGTGCCAGCAGGCGGCTAACTAACACCGGGGAGCTGTTTTTT.

This clone was observed once. This rearrangement joins TRBV24-1 to TRBJ1-5; a possible D gene is TRBD1 (5 bases). CDR3 length equals 16 residues. Between the trimmed V and J ends, which lost 9 bases and 2 bases, there was a span of 19 bases. CDR1 and CDR2 from the germline V gene are KGHDR and SFDVKD. CDR3 loop: CATPEEIPGGNQPQHF. The CDR3 bases are TGTGCCACCCCCGAGGAGATACCGGGGGGCAATCAGCCCCAGCATTTT.

V gene TRBV2 combines with J gene TRBJ2-1, with 8 bases that match TRBD1. After removal of 5 bases from V and 10 bases from J, the junction contained 10 bases not matched to a gene. Germline CDR1 and CDR2: SNHLY and FYNNEI. The CDR3 consists of 14 residues. CDR3 in amino acids: CASSPTTGAQEQFF. The CDR3 DNA sequence: TGTGCCAGCAGTCCTACGACAGGGGCACAAGAGCAGTTCTTC.

The chain uses TRBV30 and TRBJ2-7, with D possibly TRBD2 on 6 matching bases. Germline CDR1 reads GTSNPN; CDR2 reads SVGIG (reference sequence). The CDR3 consists of 16 residues. V lost 0 bases to trimming and J lost 3 bases, with 18 bases between them. The CDR3 nucleotides read TGTGCCTGGAGTGTACAATGGGCCGGGAGATTCTACGAGCAGTACTTC. It translates to CAWSVQWAGRFYEQYF.

The CDR3 protein is CASSMGLNYGYTF. The CDR3 DNA reads TGTGCCAGCAGTATGGGCCTTAACTATGGCTACACCTTC. This chain links TRBV25-1 with TRBJ1-2; D remains ambiguous. The CDR3 length is 13 residues. V gave up 5 bases and J gave up 1 base, with 8 bases separating them. Germline assignment: CDR1 MGHDK and CDR2 SYGVNS.

The chain carries TRBV2 and TRBJ1-1; D uncertain. Germline V CDR1 and CDR2: SNHLY, FYNNEI. The CDR3 totals 13 residues. The V end lost 7 bases, the J end lost 1 base, and 10 bases lay between the germline ends. CDR3 residues: CASKLGRNTEAFF. CDR3 nucleotide sequence: TGTGCCAGCAAACTCGGGAGGAACACTGAAGCTTTCTTT.